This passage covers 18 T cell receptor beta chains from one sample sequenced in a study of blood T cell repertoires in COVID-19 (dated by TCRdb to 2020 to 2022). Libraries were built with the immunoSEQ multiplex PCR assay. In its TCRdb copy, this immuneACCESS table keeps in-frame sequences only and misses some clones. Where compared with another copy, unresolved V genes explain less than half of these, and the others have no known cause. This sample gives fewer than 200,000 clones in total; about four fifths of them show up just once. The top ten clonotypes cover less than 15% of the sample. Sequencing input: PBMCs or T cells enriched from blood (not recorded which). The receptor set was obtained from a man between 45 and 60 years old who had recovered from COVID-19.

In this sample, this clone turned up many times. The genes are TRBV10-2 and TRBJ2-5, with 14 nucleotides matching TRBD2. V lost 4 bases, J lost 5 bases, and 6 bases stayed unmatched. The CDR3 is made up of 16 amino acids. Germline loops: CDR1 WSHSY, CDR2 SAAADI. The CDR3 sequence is CASSVTSGGAGETQYF. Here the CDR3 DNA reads TGCGCCAGCAGTGTGACTAGCGGGGGGGCAGGCGAGACCCAGTACTTC.

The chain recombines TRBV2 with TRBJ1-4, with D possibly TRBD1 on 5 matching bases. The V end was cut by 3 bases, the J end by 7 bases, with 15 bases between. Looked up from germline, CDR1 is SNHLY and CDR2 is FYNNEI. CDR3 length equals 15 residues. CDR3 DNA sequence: TGTGCCAGCAGTGATAGGTCGCAGGGCTCTGAAAAACTGTTTTTT. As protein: CASSDRSQGSEKLFF.

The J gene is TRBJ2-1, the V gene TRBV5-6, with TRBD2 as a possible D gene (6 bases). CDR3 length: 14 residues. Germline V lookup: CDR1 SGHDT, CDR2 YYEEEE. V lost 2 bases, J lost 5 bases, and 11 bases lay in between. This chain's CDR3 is CASSFLRGNNEQFF. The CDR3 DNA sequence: TGTGCCAGCAGCTTTCTGCGGGGCAACAATGAGCAGTTCTTC.

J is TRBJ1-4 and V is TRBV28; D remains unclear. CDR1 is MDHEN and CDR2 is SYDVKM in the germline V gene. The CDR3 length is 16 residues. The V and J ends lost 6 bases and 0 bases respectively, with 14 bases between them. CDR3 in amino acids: CASRNLQAPTNEKLFF. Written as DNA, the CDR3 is TGTGCCAGCAGGAATCTCCAGGCGCCAACTAATGAAAAACTGTTTTTT.

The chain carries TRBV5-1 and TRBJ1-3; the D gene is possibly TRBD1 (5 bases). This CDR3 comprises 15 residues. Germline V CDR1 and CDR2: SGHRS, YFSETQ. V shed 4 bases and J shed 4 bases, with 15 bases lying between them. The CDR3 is CASSPAGGIGNTIYF. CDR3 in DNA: TGCGCCAGCAGCCCGGCCGGGGGGATCGGAAACACCATATATTTT.

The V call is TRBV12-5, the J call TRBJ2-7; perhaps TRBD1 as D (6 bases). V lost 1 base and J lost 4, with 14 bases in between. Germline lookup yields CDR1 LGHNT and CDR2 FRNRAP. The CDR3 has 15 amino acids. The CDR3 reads CASGLASLQGYEQYF. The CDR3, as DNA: TGTGCTAGTGGTTTGGCATCGTTACAGGGTTACGAGCAGTACTTC.

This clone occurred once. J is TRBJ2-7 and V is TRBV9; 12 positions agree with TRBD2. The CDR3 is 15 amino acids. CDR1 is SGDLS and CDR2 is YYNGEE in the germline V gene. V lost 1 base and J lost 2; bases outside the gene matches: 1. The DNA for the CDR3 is TGTGCCAGCAGCGTATCTAGCGGGGGGGCCTACGAGCAGTACTTC. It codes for CASSVSSGGAYEQYF.

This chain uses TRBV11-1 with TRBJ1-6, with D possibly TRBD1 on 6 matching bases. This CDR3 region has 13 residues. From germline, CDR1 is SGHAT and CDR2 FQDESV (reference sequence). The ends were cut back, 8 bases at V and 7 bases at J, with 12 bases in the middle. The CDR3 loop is CASGGQTNSPLHF. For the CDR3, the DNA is TGTGCCAGCGGCGGACAGACAAATTCACCCCTCCACTTT.

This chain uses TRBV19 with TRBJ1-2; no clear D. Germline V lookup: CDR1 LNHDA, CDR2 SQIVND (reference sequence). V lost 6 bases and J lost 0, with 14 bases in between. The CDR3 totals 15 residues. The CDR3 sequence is CASRAPQAANYGYTF. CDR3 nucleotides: TGTGCCAGTAGGGCTCCCCAGGCTGCTAACTATGGCTACACCTTC.

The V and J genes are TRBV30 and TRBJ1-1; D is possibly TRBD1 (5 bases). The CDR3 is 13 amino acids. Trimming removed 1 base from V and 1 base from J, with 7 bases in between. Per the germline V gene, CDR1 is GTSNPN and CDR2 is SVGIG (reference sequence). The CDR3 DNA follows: TGTGCCTGGAGTGAGCAGGGGAACACTGAAGCTTTCTTT. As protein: CAWSEQGNTEAFF.

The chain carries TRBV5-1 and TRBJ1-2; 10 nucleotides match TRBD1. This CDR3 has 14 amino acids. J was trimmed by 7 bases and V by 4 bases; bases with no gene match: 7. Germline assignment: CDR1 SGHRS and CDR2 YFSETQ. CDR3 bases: TGCGCCAGCAGCAAAGACAGGGGGCTGGCTGGCTACACCTTC. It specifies CASSKDRGLAGYTF.

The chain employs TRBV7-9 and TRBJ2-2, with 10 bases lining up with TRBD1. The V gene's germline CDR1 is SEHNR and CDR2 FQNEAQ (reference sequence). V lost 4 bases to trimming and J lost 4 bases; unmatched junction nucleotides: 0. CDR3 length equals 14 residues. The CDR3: CASSWTGGTGELFF. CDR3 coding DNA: TGTGCCAGCAGCTGGACAGGGGGCACCGGGGAGCTGTTTTTT.

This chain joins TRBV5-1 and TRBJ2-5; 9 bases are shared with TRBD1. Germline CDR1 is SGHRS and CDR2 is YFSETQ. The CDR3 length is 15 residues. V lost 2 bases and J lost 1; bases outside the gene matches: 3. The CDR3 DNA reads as TGCGCCAGCAGCTTACAGGGGGCCTTCCAAGAGACCCAGTACTTC. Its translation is CASSLQGAFQETQYF.

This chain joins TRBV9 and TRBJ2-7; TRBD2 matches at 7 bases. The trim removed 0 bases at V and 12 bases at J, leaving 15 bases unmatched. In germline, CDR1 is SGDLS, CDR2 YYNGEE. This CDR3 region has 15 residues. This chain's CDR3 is CASSVGVIGGGPLYF. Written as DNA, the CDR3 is TGTGCCAGCAGCGTAGGTGTTATTGGGGGAGGGCCTCTGTACTTC. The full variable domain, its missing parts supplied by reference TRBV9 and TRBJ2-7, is DSGVTQTPKHLITATGQRVTLRCSPRSGDLSVYWYQQSLDQGLQFLIQYYNGEERAKGNILERFSAQQFPDLHSELNLSSLELGDSALYFCASSVGVIGGGPLYFGPGTRLTVT.

The CDR3 spells CSASDPTGKLNSPLHF. In nucleotides, the CDR3 is TGCAGTGCTAGTGACCCGACAGGCAAACTTAATTCACCCCTCCACTTT. V gene TRBV20-1 combines with J gene TRBJ1-6, with D possibly being TRBD1 (6 bases). Trimming pared 3 bases from V and 6 bases from J, leaving 18 bases between. Per germline, CDR1 DFQATT and CDR2 SNEGSKA (reference sequence). The CDR3 has 16 amino acids.

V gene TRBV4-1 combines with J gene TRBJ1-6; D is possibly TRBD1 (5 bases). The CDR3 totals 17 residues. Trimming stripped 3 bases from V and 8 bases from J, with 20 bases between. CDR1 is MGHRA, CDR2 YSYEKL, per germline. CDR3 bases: TGCGCCAGCAGCCAGACCGTCGTGCGGGGGTTACATTCACCCCTCCACTTT. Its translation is CASSQTVVRGLHSPLHF.

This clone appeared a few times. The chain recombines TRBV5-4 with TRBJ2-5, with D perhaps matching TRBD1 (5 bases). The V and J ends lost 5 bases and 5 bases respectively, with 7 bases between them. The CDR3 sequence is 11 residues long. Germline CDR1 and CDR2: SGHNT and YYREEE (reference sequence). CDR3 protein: CASRAGETQYF. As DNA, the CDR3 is TGTGCCAGCAGGGCAGGGGAGACCCAGTACTTC.

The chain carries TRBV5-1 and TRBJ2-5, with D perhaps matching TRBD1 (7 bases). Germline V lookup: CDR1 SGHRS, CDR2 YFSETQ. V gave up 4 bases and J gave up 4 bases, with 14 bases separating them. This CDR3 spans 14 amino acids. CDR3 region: CASSPGQGGETQYF. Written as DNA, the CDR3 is TGCGCCAGCAGCCCGGGCCAGGGGGGAGAGACCCAGTACTTC.